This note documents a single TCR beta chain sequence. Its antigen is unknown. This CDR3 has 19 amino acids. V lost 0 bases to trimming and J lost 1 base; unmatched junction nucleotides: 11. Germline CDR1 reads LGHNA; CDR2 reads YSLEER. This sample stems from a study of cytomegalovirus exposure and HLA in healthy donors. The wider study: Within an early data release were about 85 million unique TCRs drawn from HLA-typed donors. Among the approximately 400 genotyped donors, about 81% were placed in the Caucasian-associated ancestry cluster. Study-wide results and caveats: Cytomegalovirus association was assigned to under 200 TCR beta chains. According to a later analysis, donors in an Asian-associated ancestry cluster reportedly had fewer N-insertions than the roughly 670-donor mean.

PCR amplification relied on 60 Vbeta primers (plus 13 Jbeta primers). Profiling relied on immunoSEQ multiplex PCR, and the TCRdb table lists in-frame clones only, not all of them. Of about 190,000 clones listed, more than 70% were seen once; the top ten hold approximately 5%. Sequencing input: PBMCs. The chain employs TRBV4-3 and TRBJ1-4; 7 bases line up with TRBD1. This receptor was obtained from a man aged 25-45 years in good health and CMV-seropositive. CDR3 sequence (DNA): TGCGCCAGCAGCCAAGAGGGTGGGGACAGATTAGGAACTAATGAAAAACTGTTTTTT. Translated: CASSQEGGDRLGTNEKLFF.